Sequencing of this TCR beta chain was carried out in a study of Ad26.COV2.S vaccination and SARS-CoV-2 variants. Sample treatment: roughly 20 received Ad26.COV2.S at low or high dose, single or two shots; roughly 5 received placebo; per-sample allocation not given. Following the first vaccine or placebo injection, samples were taken on day 63. A Boston adult aged 18-55 years was the donor. As its vector, the vaccine had Ad26, which expressed Wuhan-strain SARS-CoV-2 spike. Germline lookup yields CDR1 ENHRY and CDR2 SYGVKD. This CDR3 comprises 14 residues. After removal of 8 bases from V and 6 bases from J, the junction contained 8 bases not matched to a gene. Sequencing used immunoSEQ multiplex PCR; TCRdb keeps in-frame clones, though not all of them. This sample has 400,000 to 450,000 clones, with around 90% found just once.

Sample: peripheral blood, taken in a trial of Ad26.COV2.S vaccine versus placebo. The sequence came from a person aged 18-60 years who received the Ad26.COV2.S COVID-19 vaccine or a placebo. The V and J genes are TRBV10-3 and TRBJ2-1, with 9 bases identical to TRBD2. The CDR3 bases are TGTGCCATCGAGGCGGGAGGGGAGGGCAATGAGCAGTTCTTC. This codes for CAIEAGGEGNEQFF.